This T cell receptor beta chain was documented in a study of blood T cell repertoires in COVID-19. Study-level information: Acute and convalescent COVID-19 specimens originated in the United States, Italy and Spain. PBMCs, B-cell-depleted T cells, or T cells were the source of the cDNA or gDNA that made up the material.

Authors' methods: Quantification of nucleated cells was approximated via reference gene primer amplification. This table comes from immunoSEQ multiplex PCR, and its TCRdb copy is limited to in-frame clones, with some not included. The V and J calls and clone size come from that table; D and trimming were worked out from the DNA. Found here are under 200,000 clones, around 90% of them singletons; the top ten hold 20% to 25%. The CDR3 extends over 16 amino acids. Germline values: CDR1 MNHEY, CDR2 SMNVEV (reference sequence). Trimming cost V 1 base and J 7 bases; bases outside gene matches: 10. The sample was peripheral blood. The TCR comes from a man aged 60 to 69 with active or convalescent COVID-19. The chain couples TRBV27 to TRBJ1-5; 7 bases map to TRBD1. CDR3 sequence reads: CASSLFGTATGQPQHF. CDR3 DNA: TGTGCCAGCAGTTTATTTGGGACAGCTACTGGACAGCCCCAGCATTTT.